This TCR beta chain was captured by sequencing in a study of breast tumors, draining lymph nodes, adjacent tissues. Axillary draining lymph nodes of breast cancer patients supplied the node samples. TCRdb reprocessed the multiplex PCR reads via MiXCR and lists one record per CDR3 protein. The table includes more than 250,000 distinct CDR3 sequences, around 31% detected once. Germline CDR1 is MNHEY and CDR2 is SVGEGT. The CDR3 runs to 12 residues. V was shortened by 2 bases and J by 2 bases, with 4 bases between the two germline ends. This receptor was taken from a female donor with breast cancer. Some clones in this sample may be carry-over from other donors' samples. Sequences were obtained from axillary lymph node tissue. The V and J genes are TRBV6-2 or TRBV6-3 and TRBJ2-7; D not certain. In DNA, the CDR3 is TGTGCCAGCAGTTACCTAGCCTACGAGCAGTACTTC. The encoded protein is CASSYLAYEQYF.